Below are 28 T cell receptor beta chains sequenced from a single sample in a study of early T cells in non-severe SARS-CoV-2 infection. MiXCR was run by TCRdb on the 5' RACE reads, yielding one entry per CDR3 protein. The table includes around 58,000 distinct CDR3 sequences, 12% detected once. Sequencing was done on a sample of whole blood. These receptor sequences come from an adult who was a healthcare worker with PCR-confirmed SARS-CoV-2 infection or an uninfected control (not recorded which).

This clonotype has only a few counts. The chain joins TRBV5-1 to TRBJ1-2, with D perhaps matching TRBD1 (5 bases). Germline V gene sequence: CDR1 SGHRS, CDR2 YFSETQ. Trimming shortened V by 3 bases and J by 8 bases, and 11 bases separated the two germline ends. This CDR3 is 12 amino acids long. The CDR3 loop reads CASSSGMFGYTF. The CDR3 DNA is TGCGCCAGCAGCTCAGGGATGTTCGGCTACACCTTC. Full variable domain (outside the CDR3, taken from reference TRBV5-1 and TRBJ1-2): KAGVTQTPRYLIKTRGQQVTLSCSPISGHRSVSWYQQTPGQGLQFLFEYFSETQRNKGNFPGRFSGRQFSNSRSEMNVSTLELGDSALYLCASSSGMFGYTFGSGTRLTVV.

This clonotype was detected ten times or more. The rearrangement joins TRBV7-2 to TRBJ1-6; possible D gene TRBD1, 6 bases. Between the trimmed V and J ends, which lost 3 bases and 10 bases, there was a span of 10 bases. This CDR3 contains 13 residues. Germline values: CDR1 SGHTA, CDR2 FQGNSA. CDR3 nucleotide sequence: TGTGCCAGCAGCTTCCAGGGGCGATCACCCCTCCACTTT. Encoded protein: CASSFQGRSPLHF. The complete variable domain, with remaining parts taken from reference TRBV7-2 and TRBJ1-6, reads GAGVSQSPSNKVTEKGKDVELRCDPISGHTALYWYRQSLGQGLEFLIYFQGNSAPDKSGLPSDRFSAERTGGSVSTLTIQRTQQEDSAVYLCASSFQGRSPLHFGNGTRLTVT.

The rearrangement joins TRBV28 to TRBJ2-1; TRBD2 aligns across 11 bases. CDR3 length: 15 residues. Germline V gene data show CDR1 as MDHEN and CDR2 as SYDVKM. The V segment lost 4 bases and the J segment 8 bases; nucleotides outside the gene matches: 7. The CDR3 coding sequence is TGTGCCAGCAGTTCCCTAGCGGGGGGCCGAGATGAGCAGTTCTTC. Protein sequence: CASSSLAGGRDEQFF.

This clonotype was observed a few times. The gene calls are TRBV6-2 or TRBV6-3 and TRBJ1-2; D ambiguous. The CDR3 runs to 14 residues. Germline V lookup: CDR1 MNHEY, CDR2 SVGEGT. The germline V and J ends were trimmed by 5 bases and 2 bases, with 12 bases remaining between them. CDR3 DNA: TGTGCCAGCAGTCCTGCCGGGCCGAACTATGGCTACACCTTC. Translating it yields CASSPAGPNYGYTF.

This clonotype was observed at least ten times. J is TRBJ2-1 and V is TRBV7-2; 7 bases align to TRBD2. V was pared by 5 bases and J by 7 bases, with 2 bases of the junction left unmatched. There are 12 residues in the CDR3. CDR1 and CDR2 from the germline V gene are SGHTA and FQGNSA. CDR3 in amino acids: CASSGGVNEQFF. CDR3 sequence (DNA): TGTGCCAGCAGCGGGGGGGTTAATGAGCAGTTCTTC.

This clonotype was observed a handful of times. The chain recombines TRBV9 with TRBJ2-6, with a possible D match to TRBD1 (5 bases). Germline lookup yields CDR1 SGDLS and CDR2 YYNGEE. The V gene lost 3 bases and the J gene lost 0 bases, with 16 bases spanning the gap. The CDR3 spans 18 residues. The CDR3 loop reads CASSAQTEKNSGANVLTF. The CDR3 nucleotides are TGTGCCAGCAGCGCGCAGACAGAAAAAAACTCTGGGGCCAACGTCCTGACTTTC.

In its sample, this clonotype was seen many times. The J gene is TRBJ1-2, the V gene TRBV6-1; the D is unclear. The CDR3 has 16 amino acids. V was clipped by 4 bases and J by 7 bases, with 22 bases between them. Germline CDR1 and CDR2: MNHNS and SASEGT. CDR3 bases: TGTGCCAGCAGTGTAGAAGGGCAGCGCCGTTGGGGTGGCTACACCTTC. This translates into CASSVEGQRRWGGYTF.

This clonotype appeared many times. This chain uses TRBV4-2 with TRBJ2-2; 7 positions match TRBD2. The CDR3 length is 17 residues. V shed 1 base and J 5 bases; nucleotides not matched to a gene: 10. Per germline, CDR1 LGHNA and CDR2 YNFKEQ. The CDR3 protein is CASSQGFAGVRTGELFF. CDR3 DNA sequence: TGTGCCAGCAGCCAAGGATTCGCGGGAGTCCGGACCGGGGAGCTGTTTTTT.

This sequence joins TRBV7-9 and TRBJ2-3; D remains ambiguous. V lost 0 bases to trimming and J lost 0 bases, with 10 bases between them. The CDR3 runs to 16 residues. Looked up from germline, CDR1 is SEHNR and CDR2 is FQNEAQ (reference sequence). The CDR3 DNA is TGTGCCAGCAGCTTAGCGACCCGGGCTAGCACAGATACGCAGTATTTT. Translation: CASSLATRASTDTQYF.

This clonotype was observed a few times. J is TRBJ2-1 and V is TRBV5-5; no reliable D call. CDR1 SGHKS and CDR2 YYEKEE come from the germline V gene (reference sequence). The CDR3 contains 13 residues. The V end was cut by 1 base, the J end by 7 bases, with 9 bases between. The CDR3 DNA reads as TGTGCCAGCAGCTTGTTACGCCAAAATGAGCAGTTCTTC. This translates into CASSLLRQNEQFF.

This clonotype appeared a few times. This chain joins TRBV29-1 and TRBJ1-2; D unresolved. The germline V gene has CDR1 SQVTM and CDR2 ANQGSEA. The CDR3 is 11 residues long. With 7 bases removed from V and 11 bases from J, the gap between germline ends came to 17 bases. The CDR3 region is CSGGPIREYTF. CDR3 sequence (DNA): TGCAGCGGCGGTCCTATTCGCGAGTACACCTTC.

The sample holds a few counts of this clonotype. CDR3 region: CASSSSSGETQYF. The CDR3 nucleotides are TGCGCCAGCAGCTCCTCCAGTGGAGAGACCCAGTACTTC. The chain uses TRBV5-1 and TRBJ2-5; D not resolved. V lost 3 bases, J lost 4 bases, and 10 bases lay in between. CDR3 length: 13 residues. CDR1 and CDR2 (germline): SGHRS, YFSETQ.

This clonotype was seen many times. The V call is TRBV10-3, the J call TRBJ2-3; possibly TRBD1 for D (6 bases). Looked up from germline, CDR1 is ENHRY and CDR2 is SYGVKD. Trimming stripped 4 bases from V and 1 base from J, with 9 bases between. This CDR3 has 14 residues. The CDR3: CAISGGGGTDTQYF. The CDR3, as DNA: TGTGCCATCAGTGGAGGGGGTGGCACAGATACGCAGTATTTT.

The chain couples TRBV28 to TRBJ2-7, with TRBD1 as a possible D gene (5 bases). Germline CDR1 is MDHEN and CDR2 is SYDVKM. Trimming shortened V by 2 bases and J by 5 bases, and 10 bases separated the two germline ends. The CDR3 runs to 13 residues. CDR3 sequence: CASSLTGYHEQYF. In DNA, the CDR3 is TGTGCCAGCAGTTTAACAGGCTACCACGAGCAGTACTTC.

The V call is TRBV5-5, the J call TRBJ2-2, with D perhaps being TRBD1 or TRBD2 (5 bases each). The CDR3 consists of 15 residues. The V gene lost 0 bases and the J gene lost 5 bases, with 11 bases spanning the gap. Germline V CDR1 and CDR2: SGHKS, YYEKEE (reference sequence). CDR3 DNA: TGTGCCAGCAGCTTGGAGGGGACCAGGACCGGGGAGCTGTTTTTT. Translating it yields CASSLEGTRTGELFF.

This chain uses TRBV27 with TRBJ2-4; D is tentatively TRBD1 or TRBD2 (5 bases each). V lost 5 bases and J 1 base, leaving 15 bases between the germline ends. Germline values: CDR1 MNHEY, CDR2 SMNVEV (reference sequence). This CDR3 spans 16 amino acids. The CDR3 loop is CASSQPGRRAKNIQYF. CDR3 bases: TGTGCCAGCAGTCAACCGGGACGGCGGGCCAAAAACATTCAGTACTTC.

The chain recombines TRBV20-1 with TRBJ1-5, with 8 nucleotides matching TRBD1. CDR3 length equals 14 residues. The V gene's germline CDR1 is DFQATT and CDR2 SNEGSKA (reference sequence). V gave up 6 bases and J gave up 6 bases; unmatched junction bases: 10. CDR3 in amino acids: CSATRQGFGQPQHF. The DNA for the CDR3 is TGCAGTGCCACTCGACAGGGGTTCGGTCAGCCCCAGCATTTT.

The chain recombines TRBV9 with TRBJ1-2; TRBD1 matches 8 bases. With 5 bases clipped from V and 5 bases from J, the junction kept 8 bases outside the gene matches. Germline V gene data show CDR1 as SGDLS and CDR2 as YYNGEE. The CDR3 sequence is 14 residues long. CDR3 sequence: CASSAGTGGYGYTF. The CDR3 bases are TGTGCCAGCAGTGCCGGGACAGGAGGTTATGGCTACACCTTC.

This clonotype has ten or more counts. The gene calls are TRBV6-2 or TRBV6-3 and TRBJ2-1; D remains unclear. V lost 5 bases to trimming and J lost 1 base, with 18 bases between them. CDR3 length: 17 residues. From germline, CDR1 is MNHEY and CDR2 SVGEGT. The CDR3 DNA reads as TGTGCCAGCAGTCTCATTGGACCTCCACAGTCCTACAATGAGCAGTTCTTC. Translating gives CASSLIGPPQSYNEQFF.

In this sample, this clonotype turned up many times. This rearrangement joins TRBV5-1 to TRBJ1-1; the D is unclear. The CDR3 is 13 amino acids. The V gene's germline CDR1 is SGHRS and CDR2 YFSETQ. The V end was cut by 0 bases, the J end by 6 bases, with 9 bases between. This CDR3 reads CASSLGFRAEAFF. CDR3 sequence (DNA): TGCGCCAGCAGCTTGGGGTTTAGGGCTGAAGCTTTCTTT.

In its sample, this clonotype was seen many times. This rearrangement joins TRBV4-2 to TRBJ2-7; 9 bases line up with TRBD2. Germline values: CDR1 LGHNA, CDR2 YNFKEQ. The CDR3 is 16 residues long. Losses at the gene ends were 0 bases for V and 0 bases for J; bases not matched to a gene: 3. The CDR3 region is CASSQEGSGSSYEQYF. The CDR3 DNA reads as TGTGCCAGCAGCCAAGAAGGTAGCGGGAGCTCCTACGAGCAGTACTTC.

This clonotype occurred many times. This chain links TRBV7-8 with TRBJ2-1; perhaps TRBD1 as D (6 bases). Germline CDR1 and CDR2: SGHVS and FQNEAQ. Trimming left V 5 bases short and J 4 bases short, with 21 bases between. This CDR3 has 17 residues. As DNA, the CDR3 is TGTGCCAGCAGCGCCACTCCCGGGACATTAAATTACAATGAGCAGTTCTTC. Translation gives CASSATPGTLNYNEQFF.

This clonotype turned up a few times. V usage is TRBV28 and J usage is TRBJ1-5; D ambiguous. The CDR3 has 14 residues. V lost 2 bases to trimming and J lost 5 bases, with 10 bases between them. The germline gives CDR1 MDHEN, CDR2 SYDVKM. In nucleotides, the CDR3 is TGTGCCAGCAGTTTAGCTAGCGGGGATCAGCCCCAGCATTTT. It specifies CASSLASGDQPQHF.

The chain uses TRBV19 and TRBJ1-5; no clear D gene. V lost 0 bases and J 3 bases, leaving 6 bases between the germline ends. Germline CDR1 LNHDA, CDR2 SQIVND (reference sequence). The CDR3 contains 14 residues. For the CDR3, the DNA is TGTGCCAGTAGTATAGACGGCAACAATCAGCCCCAGCATTTT. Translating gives CASSIDGNNQPQHF.

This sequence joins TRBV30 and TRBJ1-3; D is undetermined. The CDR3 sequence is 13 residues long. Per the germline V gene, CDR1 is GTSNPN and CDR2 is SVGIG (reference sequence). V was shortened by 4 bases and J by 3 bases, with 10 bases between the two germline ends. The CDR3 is CAWILTDGNTIYF. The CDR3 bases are TGTGCCTGGATACTAACGGATGGAAACACCATATATTTT. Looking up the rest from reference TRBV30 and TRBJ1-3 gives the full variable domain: SQTIHQWPATLVQPVGSPLSLECTVEGTSNPNLYWYRQAAGRGLQLLFYSVGIGQISSEVPQNLSASRPQDRQFILSSKKLLLSDSGFYLCAWILTDGNTIYFGEGSWLTVV.

CDR3 coding DNA: TGTGCCAGCAGCTTTCCAGCGGGGCTTATTCAGTACTTC. Protein: CASSFPAGLIQYF. V gene TRBV7-9 combines with J gene TRBJ2-4; 7 nucleotides line up with TRBD2. The CDR3 runs to 13 residues. V shed 3 bases and J 10 bases; nucleotides not matched to a gene: 6. The germline V gene encodes CDR1 SEHNR and CDR2 FQNEAQ (reference sequence).

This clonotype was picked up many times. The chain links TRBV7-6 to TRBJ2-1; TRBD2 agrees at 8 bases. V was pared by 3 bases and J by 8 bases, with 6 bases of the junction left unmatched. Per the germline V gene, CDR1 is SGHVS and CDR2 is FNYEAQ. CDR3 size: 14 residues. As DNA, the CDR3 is TGTGCCAGCAGCTTGGTCTCCGGGAGGGATGAGCAGTTCTTC. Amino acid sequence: CASSLVSGRDEQFF.

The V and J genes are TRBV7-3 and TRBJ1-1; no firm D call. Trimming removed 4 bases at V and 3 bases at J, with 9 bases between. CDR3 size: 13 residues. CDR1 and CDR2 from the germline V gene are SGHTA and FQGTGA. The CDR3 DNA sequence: TGTGCCAGCAGCTCCGATGAGGACACTGAAGCTTTCTTT. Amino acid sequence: CASSSDEDTEAFF.